The 18 T cell receptor beta chains below all came from one sample that was sequenced in a study of cytomegalovirus exposure and HLA in healthy donors. With 60 Vbeta and 13 Jbeta primers, the PCR was carried out. Using immunoSEQ multiplex PCR, the repertoire was profiled, and TCRdb retains in-frame clones only, with some absent. The profile shows about 150,000 clones, around four fifths of them singletons. Source material: PBMCs. The receptors here all came from a male donor in good health and CMV-seronegative.

The V and J genes are TRBV5-1 and TRBJ2-7; D perhaps matches TRBD2 (7 bases). The germline gives CDR1 SGHRS, CDR2 YFSETQ. V was trimmed by 6 bases and J by 2 bases, leaving 30 bases between them. This CDR3 region has 19 residues. In DNA, the CDR3 is TGCGCCAGCAAGGTGGAGGGGGGGGGCCAGAAAACCAGTACCTACGAGCAGTACTTC. The encoded protein is CASKVEGGGQKTSTYEQYF.

A few counts support this clone. The chain employs TRBV5-1 and TRBJ1-1; tentatively, D is TRBD1 (6 bases). The CDR3 covers 14 residues. Germline assignment: CDR1 SGHRS and CDR2 YFSETQ. Trimming shortened V by 6 bases and J by 1 base, and 13 bases separated the two germline ends. CDR3 sequence reads: CASTGRGANTEAFF. Written as DNA, the CDR3 is TGCGCCAGCACGGGGCGGGGGGCGAACACTGAAGCTTTCTTT.

The count of this clone is one. The chain joins TRBV9 to TRBJ1-2; 9 bases agree with TRBD1. The V gene end was trimmed by 4 bases and the J gene end by 8 bases; junction bases not matched to a gene: 9. The V gene's germline CDR1 is SGDLS and CDR2 YYNGEE. The CDR3 contains 14 residues. The CDR3 region has the DNA TGTGCCAGCAGCCTAAGTACAGGGGGCGCCGGCTACACCTTC. It encodes CASSLSTGGAGYTF.

This clone has a single count. This chain's CDR3 is CASSSGQGWVEQYF. The CDR3 coding sequence is TGTGCCAGCAGCAGCGGACAGGGGTGGGTCGAGCAGTACTTC. The chain has TRBV13 and TRBJ2-7; 9 bases fit TRBD1. CDR1 PRHDT and CDR2 FYEKMQ come from the germline V gene (reference sequence). The CDR3 length is 14 residues. J lost 6 bases, V lost 5 bases, and 8 bases had no gene match.

This sequence joins TRBV25-1 and TRBJ2-3; TRBD2 aligns across 8 bases. CDR3 size: 16 residues. Germline trimming cut 2 bases from V and 6 bases from J; bases unmatched to any gene: 10. Per the germline V gene, CDR1 is MGHDK and CDR2 is SYGVNS. CDR3 sequence reads: CASSETSGRMSDTQYF. CDR3 sequence (DNA): TGTGCCAGCAGTGAAACCAGCGGGAGAATGAGCGATACGCAGTATTTT.

This clone came up a few times. The rearrangement joins TRBV7-9 to TRBJ2-1; 12 bases match TRBD2. This CDR3 is 16 amino acids long. V lost 5 bases and J lost 8; bases outside the gene matches: 10. Germline assignment: CDR1 SEHNR and CDR2 FQNEAQ (reference sequence). Here the CDR3 DNA reads TGTGCCAGCAGCCCCCCTAGCGGGAGGGCCGACGATGAGCAGTTCTTC. It codes for CASSPPSGRADDEQFF. Full variable domain (remainder filled in from reference TRBV7-9 and TRBJ2-1): DTGVSQNPRHKITKRGQNVTFRCDPISEHNRLYWYRQTLGQGPEFLTYFQNEAQLEKSRLLSDRFSAERPKGSFSTLEIQRTEQGDSAMYLCASSPPSGRADDEQFFGPGTRLTVL.

The V and J genes are TRBV29-1 and TRBJ2-3; no clear D. The CDR3 extends over 11 amino acids. Per germline, CDR1 SQVTM and CDR2 ANQGSEA. With 6 bases removed from V and 4 bases from J, the gap between germline ends came to 8 bases. In nucleotides, the CDR3 is TGCAGCGTAGGTCGGGCAGATACGCAGTATTTT. Translation gives CSVGRADTQYF.

The DNA for the CDR3 is TGTGCCAGCAGCCGTGATACAGGGTCGAGTTACGAGCAGTACTTC. This codes for CASSRDTGSSYEQYF. This chain connects TRBV6-5 to TRBJ2-7, with TRBD1 as a possible D gene (6 bases). Trimming took off 6 bases at V and 4 bases at J, with 19 bases between the two ends. The CDR3 runs 15 residues. Per the germline V gene, CDR1 is MNHEY and CDR2 is SVGAGI.

The rearrangement joins TRBV7-2 to TRBJ1-2; 7 bases match TRBD1. In germline, CDR1 is SGHTA, CDR2 FQGNSA. CDR3 length equals 15 residues. J was trimmed by 4 bases and V by 6 bases; bases with no gene match: 11. The CDR3 protein is CASSQNTGVSYGYTF. The CDR3 DNA is TGTGCCAGCAGTCAGAATACAGGGGTTAGCTATGGCTACACCTTC.

The chain joins TRBV6-4 to TRBJ1-2; maybe TRBD1 (6 bases). V shed 0 bases and J shed 7 bases, with 18 bases lying between them. The CDR3 has 16 residues. Germline assignment: CDR1 MRHNA and CDR2 SNTAGT. CDR3 amino acids: CASSDSRRDIQGGYTF. CDR3 coding DNA: TGTGCCAGCAGTGACTCGAGACGGGACATTCAGGGTGGCTACACCTTC.

This clone was found a few times. CDR3 protein: CASSRTDTDTQYF. CDR3 DNA sequence: TGCGCCAGCAGCCGGACTGACACAGATACGCAGTATTTT. The chain recombines TRBV4-1 with TRBJ2-3, with D tentatively TRBD2 (5 bases). Germline CDR1 and CDR2: MGHRA and YSYEKL. CDR3 size: 13 residues. The V end lost 4 bases, the J end lost 2 bases, and 7 bases lay between the germline ends.

The rearrangement joins TRBV7-2 to TRBJ2-1, with TRBD1 as a possible D gene (5 bases). Germline CDR1 and CDR2: SGHTA and FQGNSA. Deletions cut 0 bases from V and 3 bases from J, with 6 bases between. This CDR3 has 14 residues. CDR3 region: CASSLAGRYNEQFF. The CDR3 DNA sequence: TGTGCCAGCAGCTTAGCGGGGCGCTACAATGAGCAGTTCTTC.

This chain links TRBV7-2 with TRBJ2-5, with 9 bases matching TRBD2. The CDR3 totals 19 residues. The germline V gene encodes CDR1 SGHTA and CDR2 FQGNSA. V lost 1 base and J lost 1; bases outside the gene matches: 13. This CDR3 reads CASSLVGASGNGVQETQYF. CDR3 nucleotides: TGTGCCAGCAGCTTAGTGGGGGCTAGCGGGAATGGGGTCCAAGAGACCCAGTACTTC.

This clone has just a few counts. V and J are TRBV5-4 and TRBJ1-1; D possibly corresponds to TRBD1 (6 bases). CDR1 and CDR2 (germline): SGHNT, YYREEE (reference sequence). The CDR3 runs 15 residues. V was shortened by 0 bases and J by 5 bases, with 14 bases between the two germline ends. CDR3 DNA: TGTGCCAGCAGCTTGGGGGGGGGCGCGGAGACTGAAGCTTTCTTT. Protein product: CASSLGGGAETEAFF.

The rearrangement joins TRBV5-4 to TRBJ1-2; D gene ambiguous. V was clipped by 9 bases and J by 7 bases, with 16 bases between them. This CDR3 has 12 amino acids. Germline CDR1 is SGHNT and CDR2 is YYREEE (reference sequence). The CDR3 DNA sequence: TGTGCCACCGAAGCGGTAATTGGTGGCTACACCTTC. Encoded protein: CATEAVIGGYTF.

Concerning this clone: An end of the junction does not agree with germline; a read error may underlie this. The chain couples TRBV30 to TRBJ2-5; TRBD2 might be the D (5 bases). CDR3 size: 15 residues. Germline V gives CDR1 GTSNPN, CDR2 SVGIG (reference sequence). The CDR3 sequence: CAGSGWELLQETQYF. Written as DNA, the CDR3 is TGTGCCGGGAGTGGTTGGGAGCTCCTCCAAGAGACCCAGTACTTC. The full variable domain, its missing parts supplied by reference TRBV30 and TRBJ2-5, is SQTIHQWPATLVQPVGSPLSLECTVEGTSNPNLYWYRQAAGRGLQLLFYSVGIGQISSEVPQNLSASRPQDRQFILSSKKLLLSDSGFYLCAGSGWELLQETQYFGPGTRLLVL.

This rearrangement joins TRBV2 to TRBJ2-1; 14 nucleotides align to TRBD2. V shed 6 bases and J 9 bases; nucleotides not matched to a gene: 7. The CDR3 sequence is 15 residues long. Germline CDR1 is SNHLY and CDR2 is FYNNEI. CDR3 nucleotides: TGTGCCAGCAGCCCCAGACTAGCGGGAGGGGGTGAGCAGTTCTTC. The encoded protein is CASSPRLAGGGEQFF. The whole variable domain, filled in from reference TRBV2 and TRBJ2-1, reads EPEVTQTPSHQVTQMGQEVILRCVPISNHLYFYWYRQILGQKVEFLVSFYNNEISEKSEIFDDQFSVERPDGSNFTLKIRSTKLEDSAMYFCASSPRLAGGGEQFFGPGTRLTVL.

With regard to this clone: The sample has other DNA sequences that encode this CDR3 too. The rearrangement joins TRBV5-1 to TRBJ1-2; 9 bases line up with TRBD1. J lost 1 base, V lost 3 bases, and 1 base had no gene match. There are 14 residues in the CDR3. Germline V gives CDR1 SGHRS, CDR2 YFSETQ. The CDR3 sequence: CASSWGQGNYGYTF. DNA for the CDR3: TGCGCCAGCAGCTGGGGACAGGGTAACTATGGCTACACCTTC.